This T cell receptor (beta chain) emerged from a study of T cells in Graves' hyperthyroidism and ophthalmopathy. Notes on the study in general: Ophthalmopathy got predicted by the model a median approximately six months before its onset. Clonotypes that were expanded in thyroid above 0.001 mostly appeared in blood too.

Between the trimmed V and J ends, which lost 2 bases and 0 bases, there was a span of 14 bases. CDR1 and CDR2 from the germline V gene are SNHLY and FYNNEI. The CDR3 is made up of 17 amino acids. This clonotype was found many times. Its specificity is not known. Subjects aged 18 to 65 presented with newly diagnosed hyperthyroidism of less than 2 months' duration. Amplification of TCR beta CDR3 regions was performed using RNA transcripts as template. With the HTBI primer set, the TCR CDR3 went through a first round of RT-PCR. TCRdb ran MiXCR on the multiplex PCR reads and lists one entry per CDR3 protein. Of about 46,000 distinct CDR3 sequences listed, approximately 49% are singletons.

The chain has TRBV2 and TRBJ1-3; maybe TRBD1 (6 bases). The sequenced sample consisted of peripheral blood or thyroid tissue (not recorded which). The sequence was obtained from a woman aged 50 to 65 with Graves' hyperthyroidism. The CDR3 loop is CASSESGGPRSGNTIYF. CDR3 sequence (DNA): TGTGCCAGCAGTGAATCGGGGGGGCCACGCTCTGGAAACACCATATATTTT.